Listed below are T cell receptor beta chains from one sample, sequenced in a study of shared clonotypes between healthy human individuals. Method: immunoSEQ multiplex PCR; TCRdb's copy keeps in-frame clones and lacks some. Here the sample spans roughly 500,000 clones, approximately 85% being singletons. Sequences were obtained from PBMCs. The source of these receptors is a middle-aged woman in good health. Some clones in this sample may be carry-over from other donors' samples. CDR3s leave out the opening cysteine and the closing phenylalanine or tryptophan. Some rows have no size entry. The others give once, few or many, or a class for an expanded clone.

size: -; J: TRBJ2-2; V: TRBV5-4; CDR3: ASSASGQNTGELF
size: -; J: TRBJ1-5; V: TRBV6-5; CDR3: ASQSGVRQPQH
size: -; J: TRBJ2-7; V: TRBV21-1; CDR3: ASSAPGLASYEQY
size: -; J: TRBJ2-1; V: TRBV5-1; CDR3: ASSLEGRTGADEQF
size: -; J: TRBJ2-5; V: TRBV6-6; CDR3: ASRKQETQY
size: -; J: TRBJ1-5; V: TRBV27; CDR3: ASSSYLGPKH
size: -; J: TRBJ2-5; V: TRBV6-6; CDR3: ASSYSTLVETQY
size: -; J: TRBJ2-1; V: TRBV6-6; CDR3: ASSYGAERNYNEQF
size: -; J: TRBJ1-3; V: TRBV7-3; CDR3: ASSLRPGLTSGNTIY
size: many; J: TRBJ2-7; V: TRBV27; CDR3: ASSLSAAYEQY
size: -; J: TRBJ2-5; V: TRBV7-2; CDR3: ASSPRTGGTIQETQY
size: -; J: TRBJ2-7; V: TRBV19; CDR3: ASSKKGLAPYEQY
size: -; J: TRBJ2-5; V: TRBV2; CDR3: ASTPESETQY
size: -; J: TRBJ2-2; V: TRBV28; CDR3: ATSALAGMNTGELF
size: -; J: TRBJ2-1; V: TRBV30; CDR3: AWSEILLAGGLNEQF